Below, 5 T cell receptor beta chains from the same sample are listed, as sequenced in a study of blood T cell repertoires in COVID-19. Measured with immunoSEQ multiplex PCR; TCRdb has only the in-frame clones, and not every one. Among roughly 310,000 clones listed, roughly 90% were seen once. The material sequenced was peripheral blood. All receptors come from a woman aged 50 to 60 with active or convalescent COVID-19.

J is TRBJ2-1 and V is TRBV19; TRBD2 aligns across 13 bases. The V segment lost 1 base and the J segment 5 bases; nucleotides outside the gene matches: 2. Looked up from germline, CDR1 is LNHDA and CDR2 is SQIVND (reference sequence). CDR3 length: 16 amino acids. The CDR3 spells CASSIGGLAGNNEQFF. The CDR3 region has the DNA TGTGCCAGTAGTATAGGGGGACTAGCGGGGAACAATGAGCAGTTCTTC. The full variable domain, rest sourced from reference TRBV19 and TRBJ2-1, is DGGITQSPKYLFRKEGQNVTLSCEQNLNHDAMYWYRQDPGQGLRLIYYSQIVNDFQKGDIAEGYSVSREKKESFPLTVTSAQKNPTAFYLCASSIGGLAGNNEQFFGPGTRLTVL.

The V and J genes are TRBV12-3 or TRBV12-4 and TRBJ2-1; 8 nucleotides match TRBD2. The CDR3 consists of 13 residues. The V segment lost 5 bases and the J segment 16 bases; nucleotides outside the gene matches: 13. The CDR3 is CASSEARGGGSFF. The CDR3, as DNA: TGTGCCAGCAGTGAAGCCCGCGGCGGGGGGTCATTCTTC.

This clone appeared once. The chain couples TRBV18 to TRBJ1-1, with a possible D match to TRBD1 (6 bases). The CDR3 loop spans 15 amino acids. The V end lost 3 bases, the J end lost 6 bases, and 17 bases lay between the germline ends. Germline V gene lookup returns CDR1 KGHSH and CDR2 LQKENI. CDR3: CASSPGHQGQAEAFF. The CDR3 bases are TGTGCCAGCTCACCGGGTCATCAGGGGCAGGCTGAAGCTTTCTTT.

The chain uses TRBV2 and TRBJ1-1, with D unclear. Germline V CDR1 and CDR2: SNHLY, FYNNEI. V lost 8 bases, J lost 3 bases, and 7 bases lay in between. There are 11 residues in the CDR3. CDR3 bases: TGTGCCAGCTCCATGTACACTGAAGCTTTCTTT. Its translation: CASSMYTEAFF.

The V and J genes are TRBV30 and TRBJ1-1, with 7 positions matching TRBD1. The CDR3 has 15 amino acids. The J segment lost 0 bases and the V segment lost 3 bases, leaving 7 bases of the junction unmatched. Germline assignment: CDR1 GTSNPN and CDR2 SVGIG (reference sequence). The CDR3 is CAWRKAGTVNTEAFF. For the CDR3, the DNA is TGTGCCTGGAGGAAAGCCGGGACAGTGAACACTGAAGCTTTCTTT.